This TCR beta chain was observed in a study of cytomegalovirus exposure and HLA in healthy donors. About this clone: Its antigen is currently unknown.

The study's findings and limits: The listing of about 150 TCR beta chains classed them as cytomegalovirus-associated. Donors belonging to an Asian-associated ancestry cluster reportedly showed fewer N-insertions in productive TCRs than the roughly 700-donor mean, according to what a later analysis found. A later examination showed that TCR association rates differed by HLA locus, with DRB1 most and HLA-C fewest.

From germline, CDR1 is LGHNA and CDR2 YSLEER. J gave up 0 bases and V 0 bases, and 12 bases lay outside the gene matches. The CDR3 consists of 20 residues. The PCR was carried out with 60 Vbeta primers and 13 Jbeta primers. Produced via immunoSEQ multiplex PCR; TCRdb's table is partial and in-frame only. Of 150,000 to 200,000 clones listed, approximately 79% are singletons. This TCR was sampled from a man aged 35 to 55 in good health and CMV-seropositive. The chain combines TRBV4-3 with TRBJ1-5; 9 nucleotides line up with TRBD1. The sample comprised PBMCs. The CDR3 DNA follows: TGCGCCAGCAGCCAAGATTGGGTGGACAGGGGACCCTATAGCAATCAGCCCCAGCATTTT. Translated, it gives CASSQDWVDRGPYSNQPQHF.